This TCR beta chain was sequenced in a study of OX40 agonist ivuxolimab in advanced cancers. In the study overall: The dose-escalation cohort was about 83% male, with a mean age of around 54 years, ranging roughly 23 to 79. Partial responses were achieved by three patients: one hepatocellular carcinoma, two cutaneous melanoma. Treatment received earlier with anti-PD-1, anti-PD-L1 or anti-CTLA-4 agents was allowed, and around 40% had some. Study-wide points: CD4+ and CD8+ blood T cells expanded clonally by week 6 at 0.1 to 3.0 mg/kg.

In regard to this clone: What it recognizes is unknown.

This table comes from immunoSEQ multiplex PCR, and its TCRdb copy is limited to in-frame clones, with some not included. The repertoire consists of around 26,000 clones, with 85% occurring once and the leading ten covering roughly 50%. CDR1 and CDR2 from the germline V gene are SGHNT and YYREEE (reference sequence). The V gene lost 0 bases and the J gene lost 1 base, with 13 bases spanning the gap. This CDR3 comprises 16 residues. Sequencing used CD4+ or CD8+ T cells sorted from blood, obtained in a trial of the OX40 agonist ivuxolimab. This sequence joins TRBV5-4 and TRBJ1-1, with a weak D call TRBD1 (6 bases). This clonotype originated in an adult with an advanced solid tumor such as melanoma, head and neck, liver or kidney cancer. CDR3 coding DNA: TGTGCCAGCAGCTTGGTTGGGACATACCAGAACACTGAAGCTTTCTTT. Translating gives CASSLVGTYQNTEAFF.